The clone carrying this T cell receptor beta chain was found many times. What it binds is unknown. The sample belongs to a study of identical twins. Whole-study results and caveats: Cross-sectional statistical analysis was relied on for the conclusions, without the same donors being followed. Sharing of beta out-of-frame sequences by twins showed a weaker excess.

Each donor was a healthy Caucasian. Template switching added a universal primer binding site, and final cDNA carried unique molecular identifiers. One entry per CDR3 protein, called by TCRdb with MiXCR from the 5' RACE reads. The repertoire holds roughly 250,000 distinct CDR3 sequences, with 7% as singletons. V was pared by 2 bases and J by 5 bases, with 18 bases between. The CDR3 sequence is 16 residues long. Germline values: CDR1 MGHRA, CDR2 YSYEKL. This sample was also put to use in a study of yellow fever vaccine responses in identical twins.

Specimen: memory (CD45RO+) T cells sorted from blood. The receptor was isolated from a young woman in good health. The rearrangement joins TRBV4-1 to TRBJ1-1; D is unresolved. CDR3 bases: TGCGCCAGCAGCCAACCCGTTGTGGCAGGAGGGACTGAAGCTTTCTTT. Its translation: CASSQPVVAGGTEAFF.